One and the same sample provided the 17 T cell receptor beta chains below, sequenced in a study of shared clonotypes between healthy human individuals. TCRdb's copy holds only in-frame clones and misses some; the assay was immunoSEQ multiplex PCR. The table includes roughly 1,000,000 clones, around 82% detected once. The sample comprised memory CD4+ T cells from PBMCs. As for subset: CD45RA-negative fraction. These receptors were obtained from a man between 18 and 29 years old in good health. Some clones in this sample may be carry-over from other donors' samples.

The chain uses TRBV30 and TRBJ1-4; possibly TRBD1 for D (5 bases). From germline, CDR1 is GTSNPN and CDR2 SVGIG (reference sequence). The CDR3 runs 13 residues. Trimming removed 0 bases from V and 10 bases from J, with 12 bases in between. CDR3 region: CAWSVTVGVKLFF. The CDR3 DNA sequence: TGTGCCTGGAGTGTGACGGTGGGGGTAAAACTGTTTTTT.

This clone has only a few counts. The chain uses TRBV2 and TRBJ2-5; TRBD1 or TRBD2 may be the D gene (7 bases each). Per the germline V gene, CDR1 is SNHLY and CDR2 is FYNNEI. The ends were cut back, 5 bases at V and 4 bases at J, with 14 bases in the middle. The CDR3 has 14 residues. In DNA form, the CDR3 reads TGTGCCAGCAGTCCCACAGGGGAGGGAGAGACCCAGTACTTC. This sequence encodes CASSPTGEGETQYF.

This clone appeared a single time. The chain carries TRBV6-6 and TRBJ2-7; a weak D match, TRBD1 (6 bases). V was cut by 5 bases and J by 3 bases, with 17 bases left in between. The CDR3 totals 15 residues. Germline V gene sequence: CDR1 MNHNY, CDR2 SVGAGI (reference sequence). This CDR3 reads CASSKQGAAGYEQYF. The CDR3 coding sequence is TGTGCCAGCAGTAAACAGGGTGCCGCGGGCTACGAGCAGTACTTC.

The J gene is TRBJ2-7, the V gene TRBV20-1; D call uncertain. V was trimmed by 5 bases and J by 9 bases, leaving 14 bases between them. Germline assignment: CDR1 DFQATT and CDR2 SNEGSKA (reference sequence). The CDR3 extends over 11 amino acids. CDR3 nucleotides: TGCAGTGCTGGGAAAATTTCGGGGCAGTACTTC. Encoded protein: CSAGKISGQYF.

The rearrangement links TRBV10-3 to TRBJ1-5; TRBD1 might be the D (5 bases). Germline values: CDR1 ENHRY, CDR2 SYGVKD. Between the trimmed V and J ends, which lost 7 bases and 5 bases, there was a span of 12 bases. This CDR3 contains 13 residues. This CDR3 is CAITSGTDQPQHF. Here the CDR3 DNA reads TGTGCCATCACCTCAGGGACTGATCAGCCCCAGCATTTT.

Remarks on this clone: This sample includes further DNA sequences coding for the same CDR3. The chain combines TRBV5-4 with TRBJ2-3; D uncertain. The V end was cut by 1 base, the J end by 4 bases, with 4 bases between. CDR3 length: 12 amino acids. Germline-derived CDR1 and CDR2 are SGHNT and YYREEE (reference sequence). DNA of the CDR3: TGTGCCAGCAGCTTGACAGCAGATACGCAGTATTTT. Encoded protein: CASSLTADTQYF.

The chain joins TRBV5-1 to TRBJ2-7, with no clear D. The germline V gene encodes CDR1 SGHRS and CDR2 YFSETQ. The CDR3 has 15 amino acids. V dropped 6 bases and J dropped 5 bases, with 21 bases sitting between them. The CDR3 loop reads CASTPQVLGRDEQYF. CDR3 nucleotides: TGCGCCAGCACCCCCCAGGTCTTAGGTCGCGACGAGCAGTACTTC. The variable domain in full, with the rest retrieved from reference TRBV5-1 and TRBJ2-7, is KAGVTQTPRYLIKTRGQQVTLSCSPISGHRSVSWYQQTPGQGLQFLFEYFSETQRNKGNFPGRFSGRQFSNSRSEMNVSTLELGDSALYLCASTPQVLGRDEQYFGPGTRLTVT.

The V and J genes are TRBV7-9 and TRBJ2-7, with 11 bases lining up with TRBD2. The V gene's germline CDR1 is SEHNR and CDR2 FQNEAQ (reference sequence). V shed 1 base and J 3 bases; nucleotides not matched to a gene: 8. The CDR3 is 17 amino acids. The CDR3 loop reads CASSLGGTSGPDYEQYF. The CDR3 nucleotides read TGTGCCAGCAGCTTAGGGGGGACTAGCGGCCCTGACTACGAGCAGTACTTC.

The CDR3 protein is CASSTRNKANEKLFF. CDR3 nucleotide sequence: TGTGCCAGCAGCACCAGAAATAAGGCTAATGAAAAACTGTTTTTT. This sequence joins TRBV5-4 and TRBJ1-4; no definite D call. With 4 bases removed from V and 3 bases from J, the gap between germline ends came to 13 bases. The length of the CDR3 is 15 residues. Germline loops: CDR1 SGHNT, CDR2 YYREEE (reference sequence).

This chain joins TRBV6-6 and TRBJ2-2; tentative D call: TRBD2 (6 bases). Trimming took off 7 bases at V and 1 base at J, with 13 bases between the two ends. In germline, CDR1 is MNHNY, CDR2 SVGAGI (reference sequence). The CDR3 runs to 15 residues. CDR3 residues: CASTLSGWNTGELFF. CDR3 sequence (DNA): TGTGCCAGCACCCTTAGCGGATGGAACACCGGGGAGCTGTTTTTT.

V is TRBV6-6 and J is TRBJ2-2; 9 bases map to TRBD1. Per the germline V gene, CDR1 is MNHNY and CDR2 is SVGAGI (reference sequence). V gave up 4 bases and J gave up 5 bases; unmatched junction bases: 5. This CDR3 contains 15 residues. The CDR3 coding sequence is TGTGCCAGCAGTTCGACAGGGGGGGAGACCGGGGAGCTGTTTTTT. Translation gives CASSSTGGETGELFF.

The V gene is TRBV18, the J gene TRBJ1-1; D remains unclear. Germline CDR1 and CDR2: KGHSH and LQKENI. Trimming removed 2 bases at V and 6 bases at J, with 13 bases between. The CDR3 is 14 residues long. CDR3 sequence reads: CASSPFVDQSEAFF. The CDR3 nucleotides read TGTGCCAGCTCACCATTTGTCGATCAATCTGAAGCTTTCTTT. The complete variable domain, with remaining parts taken from reference TRBV18 and TRBJ1-1, reads NAGVMQNPRHLVRRRGQEARLRCSPMKGHSHVYWYRQLPEEGLKFMVYLQKENIIDESGMPKERFSAEFPKEGPSILRIQQVVRGDSAAYFCASSPFVDQSEAFFGQGTRLTVV.

The CDR3 region is CASSPYRQTDTQYF. CDR3 in DNA: TGTGCCAGCTCACCCTATCGACAGACAGATACGCAGTATTTT. V and J are TRBV18 and TRBJ2-3; tentative D call: TRBD1 (5 bases). Trimming stripped 3 bases from V and 3 bases from J, with 10 bases between. The CDR3 runs 14 residues. The germline CDR1 and CDR2 sequences are KGHSH and LQKENI.

The genes are TRBV28 and TRBJ1-2; TRBD1 agrees at 7 bases. The CDR3 contains 13 residues. Losses at the gene ends were 6 bases for V and 4 bases for J; bases not matched to a gene: 5. The germline gives CDR1 MDHEN, CDR2 SYDVKM. The CDR3 loop is CASRPGTVYGYTF. The DNA of the CDR3 is TGTGCCAGCAGACCCGGGACAGTCTATGGCTACACCTTC.

The chain has TRBV5-4 and TRBJ2-7; D ambiguous. Between the trimmed V and J ends, which lost 0 bases and 2 bases, there was a span of 15 bases. Germline CDR1 reads SGHNT; CDR2 reads YYREEE (reference sequence). The CDR3 is made up of 16 amino acids. As DNA, the CDR3 is TGTGCCAGCAGCTTGGCCGGCACAGTCACCGCCTACGAGCAGTACTTC. Encoded protein: CASSLAGTVTAYEQYF.

This chain uses TRBV29-1 with TRBJ2-7, with D tentatively TRBD1 (6 bases). The CDR3 is 12 amino acids. V gave up 7 bases and J gave up 4 bases, with 14 bases separating them. CDR1 is SQVTM, CDR2 ANQGSEA, per germline. The CDR3 sequence: CSDHGQRYEQYF. The CDR3 region has the DNA TGCAGCGACCACGGACAGCGATACGAGCAGTACTTC.

The CDR3 nucleotides are TGCAGCGTTGATAAGGGGAGCTCCTACAATGAGCAGTTCTTC. This codes for CSVDKGSSYNEQFF. The chain uses TRBV29-1 and TRBJ2-1; D is tentatively TRBD1 or TRBD2 (5 bases each). The CDR3 totals 14 residues. The germline CDR1 and CDR2 sequences are SQVTM and ANQGSEA. V lost 3 bases, J lost 0 bases, and 9 bases lay in between.